This TCR beta chain originates from a study of T cells in Graves' hyperthyroidism and ophthalmopathy. Regarding the study as a whole: Most thyroid clonotypes expanded above 0.001 appeared in blood too.

In this sample, this clonotype turned up a few times. The antigen is unknown. There are 14 residues in the CDR3. CDR1 is MNHEY, CDR2 SVGEGT, per germline. Trimming pared 0 bases from V and 0 bases from J, leaving 5 bases between. Those patients with uncontrolled infection, other autoimmune disease, pregnancy or lactation were excluded. TCR beta CDR3 sequences were amplified from RNA transcripts. Primed by the HTBI set, a first-round RT-PCR was run on the TCR CDR3. TCRdb re-analysed the multiplex PCR reads in MiXCR, keeping a single row per CDR3 protein. The profile shows approximately 740,000 distinct CDR3 sequences, 11% to 15% of them singletons.

The J gene is TRBJ2-5, the V gene TRBV6-2 or TRBV6-3, with D unclear. The sequence derives from a woman aged 18-30 years with Graves' hyperthyroidism. Sequenced: blood. CDR3 region: CASSYSVYQETQYF. The CDR3 DNA reads as TGTGCCAGCAGTTACTCCGTGTACCAAGAGACCCAGTACTTC.